Sequencing of this T cell receptor (beta chain) was carried out in a study of early T cells in non-severe SARS-CoV-2 infection (dated by TCRdb to 2020 to 2022). With regard to the full study: Bulk RNA from unsorted whole blood was used for TCR sequencing, so alpha and beta chains could not be paired. General study outcomes and caveats: Matching against VDJdb was skewed toward anti-spike CD8 responses, likely underestimated virus-specific expansions, and missed private and CD4 specificities.

This clonotype was seen a handful of times. The antigen it binds to is not known. Within one base of it there is no much larger clone, and no base qualities were kept. Library preparation was by 5' RACE. The instrument given in TCRdb is NextSeq 500. The TCR library protocol attached unique molecular identifiers to individual cDNA molecules to correct for sequencing error and PCR bias. TCR alpha and beta chains were both sequenced, and the abundances of alpha and beta sequences in each sample were closely correlated with each other. Regarding the original processing steps: V gene, J gene and CDR3 annotation of TCR sequences was performed with Decombinator V4. Expanded TCRs were defined as changing significantly between any two time points under a Poisson model with p below 0.0001. Abundances of TCRs were expressed as counts per million after normalisation to the total number of TCRs sequenced in each sample. TRAV1-2 paired with TRAJ12, TRAJ20 or TRAJ33 defined MAIT TCRs, while TRAV10 paired with TRAJ18 defined iNKT TCRs. VDJdb, accessed 1 November 2021, was searched for CMV, EBV and SARS-CoV-2 annotated TCRs, excluding TCRs annotated for multiple antigens. TCRdb reworked the public reads: Q25 trimming with fastp, MiXCR clone assembly, productive beta chains retained. Records with the same CDR3 protein are collapsed into one entry carrying the most frequent genes and DNA. The V and J calls and clone size are TCRdb's, not the authors'. For this sample there are just under 65,000 distinct CDR3 sequences; 7.5% to 9% appear just once. The ten biggest clones cover 13% of the sample.

Set within a cohort of healthcare workers in London, UK, this nested case-control study involved weekly PCR testing of nasopharyngeal swabs along with blood sampling. Healthcare workers were enrolled in the week of the UK lockdown, from 23 to 31 March 2020, and were followed every week for up to roughly 16 weeks. The CDR3 numbers 12 residues from cysteine through phenylalanine. The retained sequence is limited to the CDR3, 36 bases, with the frame set at the first base. From the germline V gene, CDR1 is ENHRY and CDR2 is SYGVKD. A distance of 13 bases separates the germline ends of V and J, which lose 10 bases and 4 bases respectively.

The sequencing used whole blood, collected at baseline. The TCR originated in an adult who was a healthcare worker with PCR-confirmed SARS-CoV-2 infection or an uninfected control (not recorded which). The V and J genes are TRBV10-3 and TRBJ2-5; the D gene cannot be named for sure. The CDR3 protein: CATRQSGETQYF. The nucleotide sequence reads as follows: TGTGCCACCCGCCAATCGGGAGAGACCCAGTACTTC.